Each of the 6 T cell receptor beta chains below was sequenced from the same sample in a study of T cell repertoires in ileal Crohn's disease. The time point: inflamed ileum from the surgical specimen. Measured with immunoSEQ multiplex PCR; TCRdb has only the in-frame clones, and not every one. The table records 9,500 to 11,000 clones, 80% to 90% of them present only once. The sequenced sample consisted of ileal tissue. The receptors derive from an adult with Crohn's disease.

This chain links TRBV6-1 with TRBJ1-2; D is ambiguous. The CDR3 covers 13 residues. The V end lost 1 base, the J end lost 7 bases, and 10 bases lay between the germline ends. The V gene's germline CDR1 is MNHNS and CDR2 SASEGT. The CDR3 loop is CASSEGAGGGYTF. The CDR3 coding sequence is TGTGCCAGCAGTGAAGGGGCAGGCGGTGGCTACACCTTC.

The V call is TRBV12-5, the J call TRBJ1-4; possibly TRBD1 for D (6 bases). The CDR3 runs 16 residues. V shed 0 bases and J shed 7 bases, with 15 bases lying between them. CDR1 and CDR2 (germline): LGHNT, FRNRAP. The CDR3 region is CASGLVTLGAGEKLFF. The CDR3 bases are TGTGCTAGTGGTTTGGTAACCTTGGGGGCCGGTGAAAAACTGTTTTTT.

This clone was counted a few times. The CDR3 nucleotides read TGTGCCAGCAGTGAAGACAGGGCCCAGCCCCAGCATTTT. This codes for CASSEDRAQPQHF. The V and J genes are TRBV6-1 and TRBJ1-5, with a possible D match to TRBD1 (6 bases). This CDR3 has 13 residues. Trimming shortened V by 1 base and J by 7 bases, and 8 bases separated the two germline ends. Germline-derived CDR1 and CDR2 are MNHNS and SASEGT.

The chain couples TRBV15 to TRBJ1-5; D uncertain. The CDR3 consists of 14 residues. Between the trimmed V and J ends, which lost 1 base and 3 bases, there was a span of 7 bases. Germline-derived CDR1 and CDR2 are LNHNV and YYDKDF (reference sequence). The CDR3 spells CATSRGGYNQPQHF. DNA of the CDR3: TGTGCCACCAGCAGAGGCGGATACAATCAGCCCCAGCATTTT.

The chain couples TRBV15 to TRBJ1-3; D not certain. The CDR3 runs 14 residues. V dropped 5 bases and J dropped 3 bases, with 11 bases sitting between them. The germline gives CDR1 LNHNV, CDR2 YYDKDF (reference sequence). The CDR3 reads CATSSRSRGNTIYF. CDR3 nucleotides: TGTGCCACCAGCTCCAGGAGCCGTGGAAACACCATATATTTT.

V is TRBV7-9 and J is TRBJ2-1; possibly TRBD1 for D (6 bases). This CDR3 is built from 15 residues. V lost 0 bases and J 7 bases, leaving 13 bases between the germline ends. Germline assignment: CDR1 SEHNR and CDR2 FQNEAQ (reference sequence). The CDR3 sequence is CASSLAGPRGNEQFF. DNA for the CDR3: TGTGCCAGCAGCTTAGCGGGTCCCAGGGGTAATGAGCAGTTCTTC.